A selection of T cell receptor beta chains follows, all from one sample in a study of control samples from healthy donors and cancer patients. The table came from immunoSEQ multiplex PCR; TCRdb's copy has only in-frame clones and leaves some out. Of approximately 80,000 clones in the sample, roughly 91% were seen once. The sequenced sample was blood. The source of these receptors is a young man in good health. CDR3s include the opening cysteine and the closing phenylalanine or tryptophan.

j_call,v_call,cdr3_aa
TRBJ2-4,TRBV5-6,CASSPGTEIQYF
TRBJ1-2,TRBV28,CASSLGSGPSPVGYGYTF
TRBJ1-2,TRBV6-5,CASNNLRTDNYGYTF
TRBJ2-1,TRBV10-3,CAISDNSGSSYNEQFF
TRBJ1-4,TRBV5-1,CASSLAEKLFF
TRBJ2-5,TRBV5-1,CASSPEGRQETQYF
TRBJ2-3,TRBV4-1,CASSQVGGGASTDTQYF
TRBJ1-4,TRBV7-6,CASSLSPGAKDEKLFF
TRBJ2-7,TRBV6-5,CASSYSIRGHEQYF
TRBJ2-7,TRBV6-2/TRBV6-3,CASSYGRDGSYEQYF
TRBJ2-7,TRBV30,CAWSTPGQGYEQYF
TRBJ2-5,TRBV24-1,CATSDPSVETQYF
TRBJ2-3,TRBV19,CASSPPYRGPGTDTQYF
TRBJ1-2,TRBV7-2,CASSPGPREYGYTF
TRBJ2-5,TRBV19,CASRTTGGETQYF
TRBJ1-2,TRBV28,CASSSGTQNYGYTF
TRBJ1-1,TRBV4-1,CATGTQFEAFF
TRBJ2-1,TRBV7-3,CASSPTGFPHNEQFF
TRBJ1-4,TRBV18,CASSPTGRDEKLFF
TRBJ1-4,TRBV9,CASSVGVGSTNEKLFF